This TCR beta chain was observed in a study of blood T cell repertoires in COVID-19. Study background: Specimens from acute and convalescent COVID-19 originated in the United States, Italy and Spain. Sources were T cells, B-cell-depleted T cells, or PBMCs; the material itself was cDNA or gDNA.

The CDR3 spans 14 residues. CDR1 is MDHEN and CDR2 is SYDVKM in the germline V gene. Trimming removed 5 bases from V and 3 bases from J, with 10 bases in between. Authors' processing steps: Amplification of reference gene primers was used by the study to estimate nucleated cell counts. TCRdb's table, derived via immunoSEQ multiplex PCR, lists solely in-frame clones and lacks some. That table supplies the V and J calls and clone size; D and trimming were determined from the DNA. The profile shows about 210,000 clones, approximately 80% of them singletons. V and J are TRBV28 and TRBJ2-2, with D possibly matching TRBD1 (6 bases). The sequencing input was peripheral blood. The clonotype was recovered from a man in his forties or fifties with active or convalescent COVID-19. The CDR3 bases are TGTGCCAGCAGTACCACAGGGTACACCGGGGAGCTGTTTTTT. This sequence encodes CASSTTGYTGELFF.